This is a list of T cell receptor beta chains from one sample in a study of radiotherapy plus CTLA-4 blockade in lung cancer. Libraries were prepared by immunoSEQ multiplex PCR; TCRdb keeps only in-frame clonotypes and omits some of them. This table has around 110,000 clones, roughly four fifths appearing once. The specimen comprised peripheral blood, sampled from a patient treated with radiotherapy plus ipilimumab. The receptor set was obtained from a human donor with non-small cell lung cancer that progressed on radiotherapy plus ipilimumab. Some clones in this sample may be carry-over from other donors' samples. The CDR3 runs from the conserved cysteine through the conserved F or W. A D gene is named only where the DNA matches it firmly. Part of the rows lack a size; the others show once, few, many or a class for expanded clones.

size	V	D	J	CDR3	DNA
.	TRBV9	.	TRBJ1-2	CASSAIAINYGYTF	TGTGCCAGCAGCGCCATCGCGATAAACTATGGCTACACCTTC
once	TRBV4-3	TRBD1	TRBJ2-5	CASSQAGTGGETQYF	TGCGCCAGCAGCCAAGCTGGGACAGGGGGGGAGACCCAGTACTTC
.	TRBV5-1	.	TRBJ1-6	CASSLYGAENSPLHF	TGCGCCAGCAGCTTGTACGGAGCGGAGAATTCACCCCTCCACTTT
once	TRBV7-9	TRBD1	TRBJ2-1	CASSLGPLGTGRDNEQFF	TGTGCCAGCAGCTTAGGACCGTTGGGGACAGGGAGGGACAATGAGCAGTTCTTC
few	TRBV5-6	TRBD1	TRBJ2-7	CASKGAKDEQYF	TGTGCCTCAAAGGGGGCGAAGGACGAGCAGTACTTC
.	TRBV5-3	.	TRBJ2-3	CASPLARALPFSTDTQYF	TGTGCCAGCCCCCTGGCAAGGGCCCTACCCTTTAGCACAGATACGCAGTATTTT
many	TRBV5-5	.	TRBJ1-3	CASSLGPASGNTIYF	TGTGCCAGCAGTCTTGGGCCCGCCTCTGGAAACACCATATATTTT
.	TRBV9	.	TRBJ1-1	CASGVGPRVENTEAFF	TGTGCCAGCGGCGTAGGGCCCAGAGTCGAGAACACTGAAGCTTTCTTT
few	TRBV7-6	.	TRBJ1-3	CASSLASQGSGNTIYF	TGTGCCAGCAGCTTAGCCAGCCAGGGCTCTGGAAACACCATATATTTT
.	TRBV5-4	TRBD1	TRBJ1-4	CASSLSAGTGGEKLFF	TGTGCCAGCAGCTTGAGCGCCGGGACAGGGGGCGAAAAACTGTTTTTT
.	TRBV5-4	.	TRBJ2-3	CASSLAGPRSTDTQYF	TGTGCCAGCAGCTTGGCCGGGCCCCGTAGCACAGATACGCAGTATTTT
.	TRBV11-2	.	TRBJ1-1	CASSSTRTDTEAFF	TGTGCCAGCAGCTCTACGCGGACCGATACTGAAGCTTTCTTT
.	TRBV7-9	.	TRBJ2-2	CASSPRGMTNTGELFF	TGTGCCAGCAGCCCACGGGGAATGACGAACACCGGGGAGCTGTTTTTT
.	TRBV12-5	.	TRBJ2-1	CASGLGTVSYNEQFF	TGTGCTAGTGGTTTGGGGACAGTGTCCTACAATGAGCAGTTCTTC
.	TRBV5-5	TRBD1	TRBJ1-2	CASTRGGSHYGYTF	TGTGCCAGCACCAGGGGGGGGTCCCACTATGGCTACACCTTC
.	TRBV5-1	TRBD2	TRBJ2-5	CASSLVAGGQETQYF	TGCGCCAGCAGCTTGGTCGCGGGGGGGCAAGAGACCCAGTACTTC
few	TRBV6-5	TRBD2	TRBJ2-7	CASSYVVAGHYEQYF	TGTGCCAGCAGTTACGTGGTAGCGGGGCACTACGAGCAGTACTTC
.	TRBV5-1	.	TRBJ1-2	CASSLESYSVRYTF	TGCGCCAGCAGCTTGGAGTCCTACTCCGTGCGCTACACCTTC
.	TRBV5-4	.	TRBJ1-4	CASSLRGRGEKLFF	TGTGCCAGCAGCTTGCGGGGGCGCGGGGAAAAACTGTTTTTT
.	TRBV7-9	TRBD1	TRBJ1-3	CASSRRGLSSGNTIYF	TGTGCCAGCAGCCGCAGGGGGCTTAGCTCTGGAAACACCATATATTTT
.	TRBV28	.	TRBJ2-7	CASSPGLQRLQYF	TGTGCCAGCAGCCCCGGACTCCAACGGTTGCAGTACTTC
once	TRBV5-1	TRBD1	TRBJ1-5	CASSLGTGGNQPQHF	TGCGCCAGCAGCTTGGGGACAGGGGGAAATCAGCCCCAGCATTTT
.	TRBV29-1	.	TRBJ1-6	CSVGGGGNSPLHF	TGCAGCGTTGGTGGAGGGGGTAATTCACCCCTCCACTTT